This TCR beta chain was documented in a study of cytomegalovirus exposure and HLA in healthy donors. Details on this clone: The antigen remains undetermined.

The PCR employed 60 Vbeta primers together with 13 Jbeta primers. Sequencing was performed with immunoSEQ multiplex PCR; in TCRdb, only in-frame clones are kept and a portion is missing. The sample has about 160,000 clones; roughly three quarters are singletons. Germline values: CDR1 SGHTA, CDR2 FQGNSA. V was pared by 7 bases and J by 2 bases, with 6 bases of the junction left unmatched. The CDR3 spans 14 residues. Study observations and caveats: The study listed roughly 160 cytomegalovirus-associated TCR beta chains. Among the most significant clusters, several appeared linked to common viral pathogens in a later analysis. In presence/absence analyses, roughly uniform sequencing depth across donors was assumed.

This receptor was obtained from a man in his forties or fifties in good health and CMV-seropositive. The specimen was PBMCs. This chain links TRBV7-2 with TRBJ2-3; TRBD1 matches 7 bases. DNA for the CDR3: TGTGCCAGCAACACCGGGACAGTCACAGATACGCAGTATTTT. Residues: CASNTGTVTDTQYF.